This note documents a single T cell receptor beta chain sequence. These data are taken from a study of T-cell memory formation after mild COVID-19. TCRdb used MiXCR to reprocess the 5' RACE reads, holding one entry per CDR3 protein. The sample has 400,000 to 500,000 distinct CDR3 sequences, 20% to 25% seen once. Germline V gene lookup returns CDR1 MNHNY and CDR2 SVGAGI (reference sequence). The CDR3 covers 18 residues. The V end was cut by 4 bases, the J end by 3 bases, with 21 bases between. The clonotype originates from an adult woman who had mild COVID-19 (a few samples of this study predate the infection). Cell type and time point are not known. The J gene is TRBJ1-4, the V gene TRBV6-6, with D hard to call. The sample was PBMCs or a T cell subset sorted from them (not recorded which). The CDR3: CASSWSPRARTSNEKLFF. CDR3 bases: TGTGCCAGCAGTTGGTCCCCCCGGGCCCGCACGTCTAATGAAAAACTGTTTTTT.